This record concerns one T cell receptor (beta chain) sequence. The target antigen is unknown. The data were taken from a study of CD8 T cells in Susac syndrome. Study conclusions and caveats: CD8+ clones in Susac expanded most in TEMRA cells and active patients.

A quantity of roughly 0.5 to 1 ug RNA underwent reverse transcription using random hexamers. TCRdb processed the immunoSEQ multiplex PCR reads anew with MiXCR; each CDR3 protein has one entry. There are fewer than 90,000 distinct CDR3 sequences in the sample; roughly 94% occur only once, and about 0.94% lies in the top ten. Sequencing was performed on CD8+ T cells from PBMCs. This TCR was sampled from a human donor with Susac syndrome.

The CDR3 DNA follows: TGTGCCAGCAGCTTCGAGTGGGTTACCTATGGCTACACCTTC. It is translated as CASSFEWVTYGYTF. The chain recombines TRBV5-6 with TRBJ1-2, with D uncertain. The CDR3 covers 14 residues. CDR1 and CDR2 (germline): SGHDT, YYEEEE. The V end lost 2 bases, the J end lost 4 bases, and 12 bases lay between the germline ends.